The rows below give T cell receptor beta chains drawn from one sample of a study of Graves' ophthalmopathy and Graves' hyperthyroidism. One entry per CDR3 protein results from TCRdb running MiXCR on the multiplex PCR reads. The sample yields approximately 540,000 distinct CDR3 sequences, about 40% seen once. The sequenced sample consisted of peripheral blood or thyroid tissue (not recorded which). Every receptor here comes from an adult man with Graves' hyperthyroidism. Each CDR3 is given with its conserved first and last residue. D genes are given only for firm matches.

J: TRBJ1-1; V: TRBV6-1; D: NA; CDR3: CASSEYRGTEAFF
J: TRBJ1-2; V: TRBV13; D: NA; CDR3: CASSPRTNYGYTF
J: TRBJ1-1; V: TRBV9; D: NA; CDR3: CASSVRPSGTEAFF
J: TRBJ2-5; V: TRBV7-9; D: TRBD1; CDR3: CASSQVFRDRGPETQYF
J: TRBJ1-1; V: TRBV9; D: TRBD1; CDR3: CASSVPPDRDTEAFF
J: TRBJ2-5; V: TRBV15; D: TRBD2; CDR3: CATSTELAGGRETQYF
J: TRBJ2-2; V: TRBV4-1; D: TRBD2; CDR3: CASSWTSGESKNTGELFF
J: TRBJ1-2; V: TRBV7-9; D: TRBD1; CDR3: CASPVGQPFCYTF
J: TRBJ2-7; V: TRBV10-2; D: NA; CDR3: CASRAGRHEQYF
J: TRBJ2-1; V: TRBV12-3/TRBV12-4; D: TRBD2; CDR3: CASSQGLGLSEQFF
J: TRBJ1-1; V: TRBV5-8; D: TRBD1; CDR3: CASSLEGARTEAFF
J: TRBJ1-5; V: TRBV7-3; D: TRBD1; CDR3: CASSTGTGVNQPQHF
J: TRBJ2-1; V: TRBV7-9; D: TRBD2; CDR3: CASSSSGRTYNEQFF
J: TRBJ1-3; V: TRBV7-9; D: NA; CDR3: CASSFGSDSGNTIYF
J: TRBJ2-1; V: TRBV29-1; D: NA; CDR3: CSVADQGYDNEQFF
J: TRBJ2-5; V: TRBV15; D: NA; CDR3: CATNRVAETQYF
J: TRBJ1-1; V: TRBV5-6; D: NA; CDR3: CASSYENTEAFF
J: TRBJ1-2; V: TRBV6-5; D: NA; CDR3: CASSYLGGYGYTF
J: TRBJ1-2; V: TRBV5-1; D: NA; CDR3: CASSLRLEANYGYTF
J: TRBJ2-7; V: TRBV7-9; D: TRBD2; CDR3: CASSSGVAGYYEQYF
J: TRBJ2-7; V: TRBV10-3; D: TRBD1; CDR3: CAINPSTPGTGGSEQYF
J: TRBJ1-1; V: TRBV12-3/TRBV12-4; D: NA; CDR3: CASSWERVVTEAFF
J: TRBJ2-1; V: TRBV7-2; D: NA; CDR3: CASSQGIYNEQFF
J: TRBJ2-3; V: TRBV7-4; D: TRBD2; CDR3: CASSPWGGGRADTQYF
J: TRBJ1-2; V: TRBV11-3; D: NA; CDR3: CASSSQANYGYTF
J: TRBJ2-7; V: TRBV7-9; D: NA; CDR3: CASSLELYSAYEQYF
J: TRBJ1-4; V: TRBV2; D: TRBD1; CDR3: CASRGLAGQGPEKLFF
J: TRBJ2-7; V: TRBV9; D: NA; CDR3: CASTPSQDLRNEQYF
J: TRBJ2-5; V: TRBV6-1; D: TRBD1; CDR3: CASVRGLQETQYF
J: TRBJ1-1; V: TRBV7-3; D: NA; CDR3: CASSPAGTAFF
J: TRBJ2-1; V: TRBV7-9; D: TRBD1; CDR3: CASSLATGGRNEQFF
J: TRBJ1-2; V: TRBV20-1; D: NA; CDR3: CSPQGIRVNGYTF
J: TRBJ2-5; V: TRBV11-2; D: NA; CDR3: CASSPWRTETQYF
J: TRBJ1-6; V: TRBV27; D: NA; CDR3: CASSFRSDQRGSPLHF
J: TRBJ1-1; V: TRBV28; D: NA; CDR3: CASSSNMGVSEAFF
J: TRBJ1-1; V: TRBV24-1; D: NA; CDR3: CAYWEVTEAFF
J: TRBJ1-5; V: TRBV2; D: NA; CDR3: CASNEGGLQPQHF
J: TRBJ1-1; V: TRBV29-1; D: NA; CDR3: CSVDRVLRNTEAFF
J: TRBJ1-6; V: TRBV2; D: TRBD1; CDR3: CASISESGQASSYNSPLHF
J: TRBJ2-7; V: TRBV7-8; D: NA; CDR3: CASRGTVYEQYF
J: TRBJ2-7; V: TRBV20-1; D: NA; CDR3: CSASSLGGGRGEQYF
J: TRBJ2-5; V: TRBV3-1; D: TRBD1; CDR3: CASSQGGTGAQETQYF
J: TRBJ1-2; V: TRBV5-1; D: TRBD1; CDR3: CASSSKPGTGTDGYTF
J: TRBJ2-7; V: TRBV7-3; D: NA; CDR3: CASSSEWLGWANEQYF
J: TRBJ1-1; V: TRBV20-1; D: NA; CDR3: CSARDAGTNTEAFF